The present entry profiles one TCR beta chain with its context. Which antigen it targets is not known. No much larger clone is present one base from it, and per-base qualities are unavailable. Spanning cysteine to phenylalanine, the CDR3 consists of 13 amino acids. The kept DNA is CDR3 alone, 39 bases in frame from the first base. The germline V gene (reference sequence) yields DFQATT for CDR1 and SNEGSKA for CDR2. V trim: 3 bases; J trim: 3 bases; unmatched bases: 2. Ficoll-Paque density gradient centrifugation was the method used to isolate PBMCs. The sample comes from a study of T-cell memory formation after mild COVID-19 (dated by TCRdb to the early 2020s). Regarding the complete study: TCR sequence clusters from the two donors were largely donor specific. The cohort comprised two young, previously healthy adult volunteers, one female and one male. Longitudinal TCRalpha and TCRbeta repertoire sequencing tracked T-cell clones expanding and contracting after mild COVID-19 in two donors.

The investigation overall reported the following: Contracting CD4+ clones appeared mostly in the CM and EM memory subsets, whereas CD8+ clones were enriched in EMRA. Some responding clones were found in pre-infection memory, which suggests that pre-existing cross-reactive memory T cells took part in the SARS-CoV-2 response. Clones contracting from day 15 to 85 had balanced CD4/CD8 phenotypes, while a second wave expanding from day 15 to 37 was biased towards CD4+. SARS-CoV-2 specificity was not confirmed for the second-wave clones peaking on day 37. The study included only a couple of mild cases, and larger cohorts that include severe cases with pre-infection samples were judged to be necessary.

The run used an Illumina NovaSeq 6000. Using 5'RACE with constant-segment primers, TCRalpha and TCRbeta cDNA libraries were constructed, with sample barcodes and unique molecular identifiers added in the process. RNA was extracted from every sample with Trizol reagent. Amplification of the libraries took two PCR steps, and the second step added a second sample barcode plus Illumina TruSeq adapters. Sequencing of the libraries was done on an Illumina NovaSeq, producing 2 x 150 bp paired-end reads. The paper's data handling went like this. Reads were demultiplexed and collapsed into UMI-guided consensus sequences with migec v1.2.7. With mixcr v2.1.11, UMI consensuses were aligned to TRA and TRB V and J templates and assembled into clonotypes. Clonotypes were classified as expanded or contracted when called significant by both edgeR and NoisET, with noise models trained on biological replicates. edgeR calls used a false discovery rate-adjusted p below 0.01 and a log2 fold-change threshold of 1. As an exploratory analysis of dynamics, max-normalized trajectories of the 1000 most abundant clonotypes were examined by PCA with hierarchical clustering. Each responding clone was given a CD4 or CD8 phenotype based on the CD4+ and CD8+ repertoires, which had been sequenced separately. In-frame beta chains were kept once TCRdb had trimmed the public reads at Q25 with fastp and called clones with MiXCR. Duplicate CDR3 protein sequences are folded into a single record with the most common DNA and genes. TCRdb's processing, not the authors' own work, is the source of the V and J calls. This sample has 400,000 to 550,000 distinct CDR3 sequences in its table, and approximately 25% of those were observed once. The ten top clones hold roughly an eighth of the sample.

The sequenced sample was PBMCs or a T cell subset sorted from them (not recorded which). The TCR originated in an adult woman who had mild COVID-19 (a few samples of this study predate the infection). The sample titles of this study are shuffled in the database, so cell type and time point are left out; the donor was told from shared clones. In this chain, TRBV20-1 is recombined with TRBJ2-7, with 10 middle bases fitting TRBD1. In nucleotides, the sequence is TGCAGTGCTAGCCGGGACAGGGGCTACGAGCAGTACTTC. This sequence encodes CSASRDRGYEQYF.